A selection of T cell receptor beta chains follows, all from one sample in a study of shared clonotypes between healthy human individuals. Assay used: immunoSEQ multiplex PCR; TCRdb lists only in-frame clones, some missing. The sample carries 760,000 or so clones, 96% recorded once. Sequenced input: naive CD8+ T cells sorted from blood. The receptor source for this set is a man aged 25-45 years in good health. Each CDR3 is given with its conserved first and last residue. D genes are given only for firm matches.

TRBV27	TRBD2	TRBJ2-7	CASGEGVRVNRQYF
TRBV28	TRBD2	TRBJ2-5	CASTFKASGSQETQYF
TRBV5-6	-	TRBJ2-7	CASSLAGGRVRHEQYF
TRBV7-2	-	TRBJ2-7	CASSFPGGSYEQYF
TRBV14	-	TRBJ2-1	CASGSSSYNEQFF
TRBV5-1	-	TRBJ2-7	CASSKGGTYEQYF
TRBV13	TRBD1	TRBJ2-7	CASSLGLDRVPYEQYF
TRBV7-9	TRBD1	TRBJ1-1	CASSLEGGQWPEAFF
TRBV7-9	-	TRBJ1-1	CASSPIPGSNTEAFF
TRBV7-2	-	TRBJ2-5	CASSSAYREETQYF
TRBV18	TRBD1	TRBJ2-2	CASSPDRGVYTGELFF
TRBV7-6	TRBD1	TRBJ2-7	CASSKGQGGPKEQYF
TRBV11-2	-	TRBJ2-5	CASSLGWGGGAQQETQYF
TRBV7-6	TRBD2	TRBJ2-2	CASSLRGGRTTGELFF
TRBV27	-	TRBJ2-5	CASSQETQYF
TRBV9	TRBD1	TRBJ1-2	CASSVAATGGSPGYTF
TRBV11-2	-	TRBJ2-7	CASSSNSYEQYF
TRBV6-5	TRBD1	TRBJ1-2	CATRQGTGGSGGYTF
TRBV4-1	-	TRBJ2-2	CASSQRPAGELFF
TRBV20-1	-	TRBJ2-7	CSARDYEQYF
TRBV7-8	TRBD2	TRBJ2-3	CASSSYPRLADTDTQYF
TRBV7-9	-	TRBJ2-7	CASSSQEGSYEQYF
TRBV2	TRBD1	TRBJ1-4	CASKRGQATNEKLFF
TRBV27	-	TRBJ1-5	CASRGGNQPQHF
TRBV7-9	-	TRBJ2-7	CASSKQGYEQYF
TRBV18	-	TRBJ2-2	CASSPVPMDTGELFF
TRBV7-8	-	TRBJ2-7	CASSVRTGRDEQYF
TRBV9	TRBD1	TRBJ2-7	CASSPRGQGAYEQYF
TRBV2	-	TRBJ1-5	CASRKTTGRNQPQHF
TRBV13	TRBD2	TRBJ2-1	CASSSILSGRAGSYEQFF
TRBV27	-	TRBJ1-4	CASRGMGKLFF
TRBV15	TRBD1	TRBJ2-3	CATSRGTGSLTDTQYF
TRBV6-6	-	TRBJ1-5	CASSRTGLGNQPQHF
TRBV11-2	-	TRBJ1-1	CASSFIGGSTEAFF
TRBV11-2	-	TRBJ2-2	CASSLRAGELFF
TRBV19	TRBD2	TRBJ2-1	CASTLTPRGTYNEQFF
TRBV7-9	-	TRBJ2-5	CASSLVSAETQYF
TRBV6-6	-	TRBJ1-1	CASSHGPGTEAFF
TRBV7-2	-	TRBJ2-1	CASSRRDLGEQFF
TRBV13	-	TRBJ2-2	CASSPEHGGAPTGELFF
TRBV7-9	TRBD1	TRBJ2-5	CASSSWPGQGLFGETQYF
TRBV5-1	-	TRBJ2-7	CASSSSNRVEQYF
TRBV29-1	TRBD2	TRBJ2-4	CSVLTTSGRPENIQYF